Below are 15 T cell receptor beta chains sequenced from a single sample in a study of cytomegalovirus exposure and HLA in healthy donors. Measured with immunoSEQ multiplex PCR; TCRdb has only the in-frame clones, and not every one. The repertoire has 220,000 or so clones, approximately 80% of them found once; the top ten carry about 14%. The sequenced sample was PBMCs. The receptors were sampled from a woman aged 25 to 39 in good health and CMV-seropositive.

The V gene is TRBV28, the J gene TRBJ1-5; a possible D gene is TRBD1 (6 bases). This CDR3 comprises 16 residues. Deletions cut 8 bases from V and 3 bases from J, with 20 bases between. The germline V gene encodes CDR1 MDHEN and CDR2 SYDVKM. The CDR3 here is CASRRRAGGNNQPQHF. The CDR3 coding sequence is TGTGCCAGCCGCCGACGCGCCGGGGGCAACAATCAGCCCCAGCATTTT.

The J gene is TRBJ2-7, the V gene TRBV30, with 7 bases lining up with TRBD2. Germline CDR1 GTSNPN, CDR2 SVGIG (reference sequence). V trimming: 1 base; J trimming: 1 base; junction bases outside the gene matches: 1. There are 13 residues in the CDR3. The CDR3 DNA reads TGTGCCTGGAGTGGGGGGGGATCCTACGAGCAGTACTTC. It specifies CAWSGGGSYEQYF.

The chain is built from TRBV9 and TRBJ1-5; 8 nucleotides match TRBD1. This CDR3 has 18 amino acids. Germline V gene data show CDR1 as SGDLS and CDR2 as YYNGEE. Trimming at V came to 2 bases and at J to 0 bases, leaving 10 bases not matched to a gene. This CDR3 is CASSVGQGGPYSNQPQHF. Written as DNA, the CDR3 is TGTGCCAGCAGCGTCGGACAGGGCGGGCCTTATAGCAATCAGCCCCAGCATTTT.

The chain carries TRBV7-9 and TRBJ1-5; possibly TRBD1 for D (5 bases). CDR1 SEHNR and CDR2 FQNEAQ come from the germline V gene (reference sequence). This CDR3 region has 13 residues. The V and J ends lost 4 bases and 7 bases respectively, with 11 bases between them. For the CDR3, the DNA is TGTGCCAGCAGCTCGAAAGGGGTACAGCCCCAGCATTTT. The encoded protein is CASSSKGVQPQHF.

The V and J genes are TRBV27 and TRBJ2-2; D is perhaps TRBD1 (7 bases). Germline V gene sequence: CDR1 MNHEY, CDR2 SMNVEV (reference sequence). The V end lost 4 bases, the J end lost 5 bases, and 17 bases lay between the germline ends. The CDR3 consists of 16 residues. The CDR3: CASSSLDRAGTGELFF. The CDR3 DNA follows: TGTGCCAGCAGTTCATTAGACAGGGCGGGGACCGGGGAGCTGTTTTTT.

The chain carries TRBV27 and TRBJ1-5; D call uncertain. The V end was cut by 5 bases, the J end by 7 bases, with 6 bases between. Germline values: CDR1 MNHEY, CDR2 SMNVEV (reference sequence). The CDR3 totals 11 residues. Written as DNA, the CDR3 is TGTGCCAGCAGTATAGGACAGCCCCAGCATTTT. Translation gives CASSIGQPQHF.

V usage is TRBV7-9 and J usage is TRBJ2-1; TRBD2 agrees at 11 bases. Unmatched junction bases numbered 3, after V lost 5 bases and J lost 3 bases. Germline CDR1 reads SEHNR; CDR2 reads FQNEAQ (reference sequence). The CDR3 contains 15 residues. CDR3 sequence: CASSPTSGIYNEQFF. The CDR3 DNA follows: TGTGCCAGCAGCCCGACTAGCGGGATCTACAATGAGCAGTTCTTC.

This clone was detected only a few times. The same CDR3 arises from other DNA sequences in this sample as well. V and J are TRBV30 and TRBJ1-5; D unclear. Trimming pared 0 bases from V and 2 bases from J, leaving 2 bases between. Germline CDR1 reads GTSNPN; CDR2 reads SVGIG (reference sequence). CDR3 length: 12 amino acids. The CDR3 DNA reads as TGTGCCTGGAGTGTTGGCAATCAGCCCCAGCATTTT. Its translation is CAWSVGNQPQHF.

This clone appeared once. This chain links TRBV4-1 with TRBJ2-7; D not certain. V was trimmed by 0 bases and J by 3 bases, leaving 12 bases between them. CDR1 and CDR2 (germline): MGHRA, YSYEKL. This CDR3 contains 15 residues. Written as DNA, the CDR3 is TGCGCCAGCAGCCAAGATGAAATTGGGAACTACGAGCAGTACTTC. Translating it yields CASSQDEIGNYEQYF.

V and J are TRBV10-3 and TRBJ2-5, with D unresolved. Trimming cost V 5 bases and J 0 bases, with 7 bases left between them. CDR3 length: 13 amino acids. Per germline, CDR1 ENHRY and CDR2 SYGVKD. In DNA, the CDR3 is TGTGCCATCAGTAGGCGGAACCAAGAGACCCAGTACTTC. Its protein is CAISRRNQETQYF.

This chain connects TRBV29-1 to TRBJ2-5; 7 nucleotides line up with TRBD1. CDR1 is SQVTM and CDR2 is ANQGSEA in the germline V gene. The CDR3 has 13 amino acids. Trimming at V came to 4 bases and at J to 5 bases, leaving 7 bases not matched to a gene. The CDR3 DNA reads as TGCAGCGTTGGAGGGGGCGAGGGGGAGACCCAGTACTTC. Translating gives CSVGGGEGETQYF.

The V gene is TRBV5-6, the J gene TRBJ1-5; 7 positions agree with TRBD1. Losses at the gene ends were 1 base for V and 12 bases for J; bases not matched to a gene: 10. This CDR3 region has 14 residues. Per the germline V gene, CDR1 is SGHDT and CDR2 is YYEEEE. CDR3 in DNA: TGTGCCAGCAGCTTGAGACAGGGCCTCAGAGTCCAGCATTTT. It specifies CASSLRQGLRVQHF.

The rearrangement links TRBV10-3 to TRBJ2-1, with 7 bases identical to TRBD2. The CDR3 covers 12 residues. Germline assignment: CDR1 ENHRY and CDR2 SYGVKD. The V gene end was trimmed by 6 bases and the J gene end by 10 bases; junction bases not matched to a gene: 6. CDR3 bases: TGTGCCATCAGAAAGCGGGATGAGGAGCAGTTCTTC. Amino acids: CAIRKRDEEQFF.

This chain connects TRBV27 to TRBJ1-2; TRBD1 matches at 7 bases. There are 14 residues in the CDR3. V shed 5 bases, J shed 3 bases, and the junction held 6 bases outside the gene matches. Germline-derived CDR1 and CDR2 are MNHEY and SMNVEV (reference sequence). This CDR3 reads CASSHGQDHYGYTF. The CDR3 nucleotides read TGTGCCAGCAGTCATGGACAGGACCACTATGGCTACACCTTC.

The chain is built from TRBV10-2 and TRBJ2-7; D gene uncertain. Germline CDR1 WSHSY, CDR2 SAAADI. Trimming took 8 bases from V and 2 from J, leaving 16 bases between them. This CDR3 is built from 14 residues. The CDR3 loop is CASLKKDFPYEQYF. CDR3 bases: TGCGCCAGCCTCAAAAAGGATTTCCCCTACGAGCAGTACTTC.